Following are 5 T cell receptor beta chains from one sample sequenced in a study of T cell clonality in common variable immunodeficiency. General study findings and limits: In common variable immunodeficiency, TCR beta chains reportedly carried fewer deletions and N-nucleotide insertions.

The method was immunoSEQ multiplex PCR; TCRdb's version includes in-frame clones alone and lacks a portion of them. The sample contains 25,000 to 30,000 clones, none occurring once; 3.2% lies in the top ten. The antigens these receptors bind are not known. What was sequenced was peripheral blood mononuclear cells. Source of these receptors: a human donor with common variable immunodeficiency.

This clone was seen repeatedly, ten times or more. The read comes to an end 3 residues before the CDR3 does, leaving the germline J gene to fill in the end. The V call is TRBV2, the J call TRBJ1-1, with D possibly matching TRBD1 (6 bases). Germline V gene sequence: CDR1 SNHLY, CDR2 FYNNEI. The germline V and J ends were trimmed by 7 bases and 7 bases, with 13 bases remaining between them. The CDR3 is 12 residues long. This CDR3 is CASTEGQHEAFF. Partial CDR3 DNA: TGTGCCAGCACCGAAGGACAGCATGAA.

This clone was counted at least ten times. The read stops 3 residues short of the end of the CDR3; the missing end is completed from the germline J gene. The rearrangement uses TRBV18 and TRBJ1-1, with TRBD1 matching 7 bases. CDR1 KGHSH and CDR2 LQKENI come from the germline V gene. The CDR3 consists of 18 residues. The J segment lost 3 bases and the V segment lost 0 bases, leaving 13 bases of the junction unmatched. The DNA read from the CDR3 is TGTGCCAGCTCACCACCGGGACAGCTCTACTACTCGGACACTGAA. It is translated as CASSPPGQLYYSDTE. The whole CDR3 is CASSPPGQLYYSDTEAFF.

This clone was seen more than once but under ten times. The CDR3 end is not reached by the read, which stops 3 residues before it; the germline J gene fills it in. V gene TRBV7-2 combines with J gene TRBJ2-3; 11 bases are a match to TRBD1. The CDR3 length is 14 residues. With 8 bases clipped from V and 3 bases from J, the junction kept 4 bases outside the gene matches. Germline V gene lookup returns CDR1 SGHTA and CDR2 FQGNSA. CDR3 DNA (partial): TGTGCCAGCTCCAGGGACAGGGGGACAGATACG. Residues: CASSRDRGTDT. The whole CDR3 sequence reads CASSRDRGTDTQYF.

As concerns this clone: The read stops 3 residues short of the end of the CDR3; the missing end is completed from the germline J gene. The J gene is TRBJ2-1, the V gene TRBV6-2 or TRBV6-3, with TRBD2 matching 8 bases. Trimming removed 6 bases from V and 5 bases from J; junction bases left unmatched: 15. Germline CDR1 is MNHEY and CDR2 is SVGEGT. This CDR3 region has 17 residues. CDR3 sequence reads: CASSRPKSGSGDNEQFF. The CDR3 DNA, read in part, is TGTGCCAGCAGCCGCCCCAAAAGCGGGAGCGGGGACAATGAG.

This clone was recorded a few times. The read ends 3 residues early relative to the CDR3; the germline J gene fills the gap. The chain joins TRBV18 to TRBJ1-5, with TRBD1 as a possible D gene (6 bases). This CDR3 is built from 14 residues. Trimming shortened V by 4 bases and J by 6 bases, and 13 bases separated the two germline ends. Germline-derived CDR1 and CDR2 are KGHSH and LQKENI. The DNA read from the CDR3 is TGTGCCAGCTCACACGACAGGTCTAGTCAGCCC. This encodes CASSHDRSSQP. From start to end, the CDR3 is CASSHDRSSQPQHF. The whole variable domain, filled in from reference TRBV18 and TRBJ1-5, reads NAGVMQNPRHLVRRRGQEARLRCSPMKGHSHVYWYRQLPEEGLKFMVYLQKENIIDESGMPKERFSAEFPKEGPSILRIQQVVRGDSAAYFCASSHDRSSQPQHFGDGTRLSIL.